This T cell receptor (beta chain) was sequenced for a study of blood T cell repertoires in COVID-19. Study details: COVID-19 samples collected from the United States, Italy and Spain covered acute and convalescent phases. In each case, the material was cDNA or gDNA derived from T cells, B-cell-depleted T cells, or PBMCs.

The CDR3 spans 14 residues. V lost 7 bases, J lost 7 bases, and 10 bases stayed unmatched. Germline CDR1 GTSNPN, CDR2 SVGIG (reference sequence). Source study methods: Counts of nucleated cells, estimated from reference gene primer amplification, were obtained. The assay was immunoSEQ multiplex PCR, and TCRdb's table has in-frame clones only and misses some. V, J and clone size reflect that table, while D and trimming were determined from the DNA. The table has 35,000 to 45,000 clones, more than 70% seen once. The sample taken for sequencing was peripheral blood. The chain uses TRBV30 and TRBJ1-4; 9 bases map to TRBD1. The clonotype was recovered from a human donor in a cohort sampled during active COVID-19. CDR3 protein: CALVNRGLGEKLFF. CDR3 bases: TGTGCCTTGGTGAACAGGGGGCTTGGTGAAAAACTGTTTTTT.